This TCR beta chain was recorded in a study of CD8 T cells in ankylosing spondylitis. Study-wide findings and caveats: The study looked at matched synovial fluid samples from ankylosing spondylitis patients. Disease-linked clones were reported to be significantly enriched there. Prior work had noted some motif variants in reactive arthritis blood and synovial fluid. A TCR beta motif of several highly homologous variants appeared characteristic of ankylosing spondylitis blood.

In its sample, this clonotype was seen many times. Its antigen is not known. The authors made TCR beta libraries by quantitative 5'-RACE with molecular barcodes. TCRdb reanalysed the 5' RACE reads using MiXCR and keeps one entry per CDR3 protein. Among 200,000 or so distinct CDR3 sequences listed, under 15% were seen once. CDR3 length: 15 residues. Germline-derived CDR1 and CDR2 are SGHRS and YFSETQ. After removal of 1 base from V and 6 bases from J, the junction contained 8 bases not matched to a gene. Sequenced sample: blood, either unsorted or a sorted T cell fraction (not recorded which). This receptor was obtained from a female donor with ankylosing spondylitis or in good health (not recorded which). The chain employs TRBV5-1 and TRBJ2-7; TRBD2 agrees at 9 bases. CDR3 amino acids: CASSLSPSGIGEQYF. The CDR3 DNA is TGCGCCAGCAGCTTGTCTCCTAGCGGGATCGGCGAGCAGTACTTC. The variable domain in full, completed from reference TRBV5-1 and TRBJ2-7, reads KAGVTQTPRYLIKTRGQQVTLSCSPISGHRSVSWYQQTPGQGLQFLFEYFSETQRNKGNFPGRFSGRQFSNSRSEMNVSTLELGDSALYLCASSLSPSGIGEQYFGPGTRLTVT.